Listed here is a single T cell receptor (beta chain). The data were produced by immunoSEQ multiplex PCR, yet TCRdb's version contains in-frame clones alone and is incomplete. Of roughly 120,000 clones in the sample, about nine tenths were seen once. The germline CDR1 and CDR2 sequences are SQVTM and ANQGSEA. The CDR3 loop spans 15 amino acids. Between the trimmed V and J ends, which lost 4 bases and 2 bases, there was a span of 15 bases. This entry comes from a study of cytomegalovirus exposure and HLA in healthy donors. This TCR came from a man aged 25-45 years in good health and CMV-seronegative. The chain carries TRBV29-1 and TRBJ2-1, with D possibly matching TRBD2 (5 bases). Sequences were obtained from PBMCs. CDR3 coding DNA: TGCAGCGTTGGAGGGCGGGCCCGCCCCTACAATGAGCAGTTCTTC. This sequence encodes CSVGGRARPYNEQFF.